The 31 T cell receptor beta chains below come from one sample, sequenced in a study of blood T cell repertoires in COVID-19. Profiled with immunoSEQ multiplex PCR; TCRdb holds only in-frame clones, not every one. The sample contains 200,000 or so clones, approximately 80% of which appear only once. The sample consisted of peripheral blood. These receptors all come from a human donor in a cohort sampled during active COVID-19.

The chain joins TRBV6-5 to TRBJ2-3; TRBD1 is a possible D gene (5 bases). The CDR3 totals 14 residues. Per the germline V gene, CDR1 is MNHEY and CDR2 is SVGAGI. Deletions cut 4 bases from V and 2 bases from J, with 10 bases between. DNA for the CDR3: TGTGCCAGCAGTTCGCAGGGTACCACAGATACGCAGTATTTT. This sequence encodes CASSSQGTTDTQYF.

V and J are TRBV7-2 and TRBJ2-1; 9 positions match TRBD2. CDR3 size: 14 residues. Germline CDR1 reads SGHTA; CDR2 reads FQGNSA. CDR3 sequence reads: CASARGLAIGEQFF. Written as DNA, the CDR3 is TGTGCGTCGGCCCGGGGACTAGCCATTGGTGAGCAGTTCTTC.

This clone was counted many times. DNA of the CDR3: TGTGCCAGTAGTATCAAAAGCGGGAGGGCTAACAATGAGCAGTTCTTC. Its translation is CASSIKSGRANNEQFF. The chain is built from TRBV19 and TRBJ2-1, with 10 bases that match TRBD2. The length of the CDR3 is 16 residues. Germline CDR1 is LNHDA and CDR2 is SQIVND (reference sequence). V dropped 3 bases and J dropped 5; count of bases not matched to a gene: 7. Full variable domain (missing parts from reference TRBV19 and TRBJ2-1): DGGITQSPKYLFRKEGQNVTLSCEQNLNHDAMYWYRQDPGQGLRLIYYSQIVNDFQKGDIAEGYSVSREKKESFPLTVTSAQKNPTAFYLCASSIKSGRANNEQFFGPGTRLTVL.

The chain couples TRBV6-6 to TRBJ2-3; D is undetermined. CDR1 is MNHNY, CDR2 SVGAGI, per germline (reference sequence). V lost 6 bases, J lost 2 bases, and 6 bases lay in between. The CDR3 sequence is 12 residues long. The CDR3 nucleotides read TGTGCCAGCAGGATAGACACAGATACGCAGTATTTT. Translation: CASRIDTDTQYF.

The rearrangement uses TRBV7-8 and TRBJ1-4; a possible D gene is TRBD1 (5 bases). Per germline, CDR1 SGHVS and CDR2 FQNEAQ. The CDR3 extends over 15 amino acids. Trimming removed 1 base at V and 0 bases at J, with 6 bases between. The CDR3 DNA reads TGTGCCAGCAGCTTAGAAGGGGCAACTAATGAAAAACTGTTTTTT. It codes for CASSLEGATNEKLFF. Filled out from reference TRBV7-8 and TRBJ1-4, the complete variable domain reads GAGVSQSPRYKVAKRGQDVALRCDPISGHVSLFWYQQALGQGPEFLTYFQNEAQLDKSGLPSDRFFAERPEGSVSTLKIQRTQQEDSAVYLCASSLEGATNEKLFFGSGTQLSVL.

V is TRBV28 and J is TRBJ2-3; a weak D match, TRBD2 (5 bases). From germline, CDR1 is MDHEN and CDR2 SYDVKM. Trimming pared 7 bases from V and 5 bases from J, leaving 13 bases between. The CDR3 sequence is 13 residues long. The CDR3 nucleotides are TGTGCCAGCACCCTCCTCGCGGGAGATACGCAGTATTTT. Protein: CASTLLAGDTQYF.

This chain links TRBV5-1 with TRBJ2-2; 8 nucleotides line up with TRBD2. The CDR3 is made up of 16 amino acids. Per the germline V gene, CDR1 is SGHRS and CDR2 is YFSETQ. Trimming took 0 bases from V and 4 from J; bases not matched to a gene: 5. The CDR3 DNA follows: TGCGCCAGCAGCTTGGGTAGCGGGATACCCACCGGGGAGCTGTTTTTT. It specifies CASSLGSGIPTGELFF.

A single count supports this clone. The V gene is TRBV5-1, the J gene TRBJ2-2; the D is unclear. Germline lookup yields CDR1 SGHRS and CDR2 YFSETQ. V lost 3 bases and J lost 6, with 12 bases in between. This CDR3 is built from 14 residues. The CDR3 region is CASSSIVVAGELFF. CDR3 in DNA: TGCGCCAGCAGCTCTATTGTAGTCGCCGGGGAGCTGTTTTTT.

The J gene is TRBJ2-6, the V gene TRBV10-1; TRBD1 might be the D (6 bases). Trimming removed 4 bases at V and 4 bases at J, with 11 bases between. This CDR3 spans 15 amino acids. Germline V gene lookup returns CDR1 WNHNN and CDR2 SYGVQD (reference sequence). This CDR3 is CASSAGVGGANVLTF. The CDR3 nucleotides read TGCGCCAGCAGTGCAGGGGTCGGGGGGGCCAACGTCCTGACTTTC.

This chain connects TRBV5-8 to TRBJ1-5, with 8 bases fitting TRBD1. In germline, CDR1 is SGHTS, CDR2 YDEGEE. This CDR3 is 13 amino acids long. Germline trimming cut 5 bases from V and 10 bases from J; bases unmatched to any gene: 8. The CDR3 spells CASRDRGGEPQHF. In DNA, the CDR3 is TGTGCCAGCAGAGACAGGGGAGGGGAACCCCAGCATTTT.

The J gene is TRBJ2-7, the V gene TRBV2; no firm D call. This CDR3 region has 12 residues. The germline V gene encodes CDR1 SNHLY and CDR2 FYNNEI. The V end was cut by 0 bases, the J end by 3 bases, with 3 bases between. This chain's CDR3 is CASSEASYEQYF. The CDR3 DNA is TGTGCCAGCAGTGAAGCGAGCTACGAGCAGTACTTC. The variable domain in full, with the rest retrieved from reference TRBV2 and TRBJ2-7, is EPEVTQTPSHQVTQMGQEVILRCVPISNHLYFYWYRQILGQKVEFLVSFYNNEISEKSEIFDDQFSVERPDGSNFTLKIRSTKLEDSAMYFCASSEASYEQYFGPGTRLTVT.

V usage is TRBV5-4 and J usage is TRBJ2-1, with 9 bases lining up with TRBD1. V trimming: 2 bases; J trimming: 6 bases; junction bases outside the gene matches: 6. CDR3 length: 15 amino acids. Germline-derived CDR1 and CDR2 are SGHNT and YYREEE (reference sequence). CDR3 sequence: CASSLRDRDGNEQFF. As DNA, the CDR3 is TGTGCCAGCAGCTTACGGGACAGGGATGGCAATGAGCAGTTCTTC.

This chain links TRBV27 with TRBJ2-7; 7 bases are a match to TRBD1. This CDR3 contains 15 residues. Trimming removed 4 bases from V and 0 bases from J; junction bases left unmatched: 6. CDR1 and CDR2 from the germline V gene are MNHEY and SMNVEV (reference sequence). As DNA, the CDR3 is TGTGCCAGCAGTTACCAGACAGGGAGCTCCTACGAGCAGTACTTC. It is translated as CASSYQTGSSYEQYF.

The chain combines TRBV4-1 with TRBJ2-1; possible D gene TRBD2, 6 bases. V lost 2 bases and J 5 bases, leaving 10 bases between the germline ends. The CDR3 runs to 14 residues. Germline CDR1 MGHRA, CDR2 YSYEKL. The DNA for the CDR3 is TGCGCCAGCAGCCAACCCGGACTAAACAATGAGCAGTTCTTC. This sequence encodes CASSQPGLNNEQFF.

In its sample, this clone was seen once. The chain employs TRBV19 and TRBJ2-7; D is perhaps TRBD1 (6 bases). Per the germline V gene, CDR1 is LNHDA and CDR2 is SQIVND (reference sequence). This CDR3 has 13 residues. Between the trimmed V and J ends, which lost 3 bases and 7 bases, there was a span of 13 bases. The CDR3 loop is CASSINRAQEQYF. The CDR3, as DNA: TGTGCCAGTAGTATCAACAGGGCGCAAGAGCAGTACTTC. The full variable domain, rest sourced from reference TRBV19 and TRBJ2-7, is DGGITQSPKYLFRKEGQNVTLSCEQNLNHDAMYWYRQDPGQGLRLIYYSQIVNDFQKGDIAEGYSVSREKKESFPLTVTSAQKNPTAFYLCASSINRAQEQYFGPGTRLTVT.

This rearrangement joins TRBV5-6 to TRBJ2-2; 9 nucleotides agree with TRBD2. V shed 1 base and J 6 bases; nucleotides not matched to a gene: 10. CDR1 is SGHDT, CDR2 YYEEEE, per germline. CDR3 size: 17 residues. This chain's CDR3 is CASSLKISGRNPGELFF. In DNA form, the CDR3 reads TGTGCCAGCAGCTTGAAGATTAGCGGGAGAAATCCCGGGGAGCTGTTTTTT. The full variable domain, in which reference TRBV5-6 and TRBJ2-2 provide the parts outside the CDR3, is DAGVTQSPTHLIKTRGQQVTLRCSPKSGHDTVSWYQQALGQGPQFIFQYYEEEERQRGNFPDRFSGHQFPNYSSELNVNALLLGDSALYLCASSLKISGRNPGELFFGEGSRLTVL.

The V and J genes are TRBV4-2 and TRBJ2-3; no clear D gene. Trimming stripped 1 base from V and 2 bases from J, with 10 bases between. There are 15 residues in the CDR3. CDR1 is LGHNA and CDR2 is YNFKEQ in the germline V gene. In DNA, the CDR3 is TGTGCCAGCAGCCAAGGAAGCTGGTCCACAGATACGCAGTATTTT. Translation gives CASSQGSWSTDTQYF.

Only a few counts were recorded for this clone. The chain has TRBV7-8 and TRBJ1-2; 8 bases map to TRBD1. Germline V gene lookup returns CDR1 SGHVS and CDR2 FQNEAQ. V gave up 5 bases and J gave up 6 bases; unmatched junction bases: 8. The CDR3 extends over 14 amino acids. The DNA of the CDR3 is TGTGCCAGCAGCGCCAACAGGGGGGATCATGGCTACACCTTC. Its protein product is CASSANRGDHGYTF.

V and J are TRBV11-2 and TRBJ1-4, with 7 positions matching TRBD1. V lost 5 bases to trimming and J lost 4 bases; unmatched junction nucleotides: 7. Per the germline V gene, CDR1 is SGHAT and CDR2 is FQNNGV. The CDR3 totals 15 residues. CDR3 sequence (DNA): TGTGCCAGCAGCCCACAGGGACAGAGTAATGAAAAACTGTTTTTT. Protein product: CASSPQGQSNEKLFF.

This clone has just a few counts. The DNA of the CDR3 is TGTGCCAGCAGCTTAGGCCAGGGGACGACTGAAGCTTTCTTT. Protein sequence: CASSLGQGTTEAFF. The chain joins TRBV7-2 to TRBJ1-1; D might be TRBD1 (6 bases). The CDR3 is 14 amino acids. V shed 1 base and J shed 5 bases, with 11 bases lying between them. Per the germline V gene, CDR1 is SGHTA and CDR2 is FQGNSA.

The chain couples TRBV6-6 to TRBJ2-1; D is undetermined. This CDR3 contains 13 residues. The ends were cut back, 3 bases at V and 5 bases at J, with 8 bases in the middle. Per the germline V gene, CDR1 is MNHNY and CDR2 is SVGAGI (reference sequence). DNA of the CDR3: TGTGCCAGCAGTTATTGGGCCGACAATGAGCAGTTCTTC. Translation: CASSYWADNEQFF.

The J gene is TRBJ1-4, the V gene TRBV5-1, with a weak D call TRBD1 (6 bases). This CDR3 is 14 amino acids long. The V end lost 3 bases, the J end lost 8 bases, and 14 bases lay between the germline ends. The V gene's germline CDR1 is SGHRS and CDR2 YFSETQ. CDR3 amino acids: CASSSQGSGEKLFF. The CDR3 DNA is TGCGCCAGCAGCTCACAGGGATCCGGCGAAAAACTGTTTTTT.

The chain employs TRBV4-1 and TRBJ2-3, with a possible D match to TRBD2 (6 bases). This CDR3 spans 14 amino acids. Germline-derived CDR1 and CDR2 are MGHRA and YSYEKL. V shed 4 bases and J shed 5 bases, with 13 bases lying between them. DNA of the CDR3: TGCGCCAGCAGCCCCGGGAGCGGTGGAGATACGCAGTATTTT. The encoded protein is CASSPGSGGDTQYF.

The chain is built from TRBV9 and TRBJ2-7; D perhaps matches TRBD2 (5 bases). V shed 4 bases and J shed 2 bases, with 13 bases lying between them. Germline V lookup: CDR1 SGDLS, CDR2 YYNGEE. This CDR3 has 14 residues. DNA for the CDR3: TGTGCCAGCAGCCCAATGGACGGGGCCTACGAGCAGTACTTC. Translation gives CASSPMDGAYEQYF.

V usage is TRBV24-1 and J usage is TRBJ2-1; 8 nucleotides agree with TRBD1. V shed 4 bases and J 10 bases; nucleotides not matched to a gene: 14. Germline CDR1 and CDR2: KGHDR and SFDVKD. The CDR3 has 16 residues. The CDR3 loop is CATSDRTGRGWLEQFF. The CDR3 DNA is TGTGCCACCAGTGACCGGACAGGGCGGGGTTGGTTGGAGCAGTTCTTC.

CDR3 sequence: CASRQQGVWNYEQYF. The CDR3 region has the DNA TGTGCCAGCAGACAACAGGGGGTGTGGAATTACGAGCAGTACTTC. The chain uses TRBV2 and TRBJ2-7; 8 positions match TRBD1. Germline lookup yields CDR1 SNHLY and CDR2 FYNNEI. The V and J ends lost 6 bases and 4 bases, in that order; junction bases with no gene match: 11. The CDR3 loop spans 15 amino acids. The full variable domain, completed using reference TRBV2 and TRBJ2-7, is EPEVTQTPSHQVTQMGQEVILRCVPISNHLYFYWYRQILGQKVEFLVSFYNNEISEKSEIFDDQFSVERPDGSNFTLKIRSTKLEDSAMYFCASRQQGVWNYEQYFGPGTRLTVT.

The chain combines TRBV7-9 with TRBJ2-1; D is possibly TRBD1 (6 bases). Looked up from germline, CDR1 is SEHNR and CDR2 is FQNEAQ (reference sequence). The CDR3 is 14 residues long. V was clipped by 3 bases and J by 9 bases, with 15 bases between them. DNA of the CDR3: TGTGCCAGCAGCTTCTCCGGCCAGGGGTTTGAGCAGTTCTTC. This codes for CASSFSGQGFEQFF.

The CDR3 nucleotides are TGTGCCAGCAGCCCAGAGACTAGCATCGGCTCCTACAATGAGCAGTTCTTC. As protein: CASSPETSIGSYNEQFF. The chain has TRBV7-9 and TRBJ2-1, with TRBD2 matching 7 bases. With 5 bases clipped from V and 0 bases from J, the junction kept 10 bases outside the gene matches. The CDR3 is 17 residues long. Germline V lookup: CDR1 SEHNR, CDR2 FQNEAQ (reference sequence).

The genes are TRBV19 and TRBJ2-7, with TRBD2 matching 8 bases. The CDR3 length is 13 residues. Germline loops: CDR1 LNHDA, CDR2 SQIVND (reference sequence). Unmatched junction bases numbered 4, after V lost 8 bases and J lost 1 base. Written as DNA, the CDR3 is TGTGCCAGTGCGGCTAGCGGGTCCTACGAGCAGTACTTC. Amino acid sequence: CASAASGSYEQYF.

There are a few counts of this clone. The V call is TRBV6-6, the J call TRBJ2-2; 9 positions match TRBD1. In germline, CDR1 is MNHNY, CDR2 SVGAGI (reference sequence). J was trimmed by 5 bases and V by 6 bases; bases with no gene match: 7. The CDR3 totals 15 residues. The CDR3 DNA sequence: TGTGCCAGCAGCCGAGACAGGGGGAGGACCGGGGAGCTGTTTTTT. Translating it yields CASSRDRGRTGELFF.

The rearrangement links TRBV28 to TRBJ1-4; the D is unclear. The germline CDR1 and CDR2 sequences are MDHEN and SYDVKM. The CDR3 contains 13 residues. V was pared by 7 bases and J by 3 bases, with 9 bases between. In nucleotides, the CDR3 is TGTGCCAGCACACTAGTGGCTAATGAAAAACTGTTTTTT. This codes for CASTLVANEKLFF.